This TCR beta chain was identified in a study of CD8+ T cells in alopecia areata. Reverse transcription of extracted RNA yielded cDNA, which provided the sequencing template. Clones were read by immunoSEQ multiplex PCR, and TCRdb kept only the in-frame ones, dropping some. The data contain about 74,000 clones, 29% of them singletons. Broader study findings: Scalp and blood samples kept many expanded lesional clones throughout tofacitinib.

This CDR3 has 14 residues. The ends were cut back, 2 bases at V and 5 bases at J, with 9 bases in the middle. Looked up from germline, CDR1 is SGHTA and CDR2 is FQGNSA. As to treatment: oral pan-JAK inhibitor, 5-10 mg twice daily. Samples from alopecia areata patients were lesional scalp punch biopsies and peripheral blood. With respect to this clone: Its antigen is not identified.

This chain links TRBV7-2 with TRBJ1-4; D not resolved. The sequence came from a human donor with alopecia areata. This specimen was CD8+ T cells sorted from blood, taken at week 4, from a patient treated with tofacitinib. Here the CDR3 reads CASSLNGRNEKLFF. CDR3 nucleotides: TGTGCCAGCAGCTTAAACGGAAGAAATGAAAAACTGTTTTTT.